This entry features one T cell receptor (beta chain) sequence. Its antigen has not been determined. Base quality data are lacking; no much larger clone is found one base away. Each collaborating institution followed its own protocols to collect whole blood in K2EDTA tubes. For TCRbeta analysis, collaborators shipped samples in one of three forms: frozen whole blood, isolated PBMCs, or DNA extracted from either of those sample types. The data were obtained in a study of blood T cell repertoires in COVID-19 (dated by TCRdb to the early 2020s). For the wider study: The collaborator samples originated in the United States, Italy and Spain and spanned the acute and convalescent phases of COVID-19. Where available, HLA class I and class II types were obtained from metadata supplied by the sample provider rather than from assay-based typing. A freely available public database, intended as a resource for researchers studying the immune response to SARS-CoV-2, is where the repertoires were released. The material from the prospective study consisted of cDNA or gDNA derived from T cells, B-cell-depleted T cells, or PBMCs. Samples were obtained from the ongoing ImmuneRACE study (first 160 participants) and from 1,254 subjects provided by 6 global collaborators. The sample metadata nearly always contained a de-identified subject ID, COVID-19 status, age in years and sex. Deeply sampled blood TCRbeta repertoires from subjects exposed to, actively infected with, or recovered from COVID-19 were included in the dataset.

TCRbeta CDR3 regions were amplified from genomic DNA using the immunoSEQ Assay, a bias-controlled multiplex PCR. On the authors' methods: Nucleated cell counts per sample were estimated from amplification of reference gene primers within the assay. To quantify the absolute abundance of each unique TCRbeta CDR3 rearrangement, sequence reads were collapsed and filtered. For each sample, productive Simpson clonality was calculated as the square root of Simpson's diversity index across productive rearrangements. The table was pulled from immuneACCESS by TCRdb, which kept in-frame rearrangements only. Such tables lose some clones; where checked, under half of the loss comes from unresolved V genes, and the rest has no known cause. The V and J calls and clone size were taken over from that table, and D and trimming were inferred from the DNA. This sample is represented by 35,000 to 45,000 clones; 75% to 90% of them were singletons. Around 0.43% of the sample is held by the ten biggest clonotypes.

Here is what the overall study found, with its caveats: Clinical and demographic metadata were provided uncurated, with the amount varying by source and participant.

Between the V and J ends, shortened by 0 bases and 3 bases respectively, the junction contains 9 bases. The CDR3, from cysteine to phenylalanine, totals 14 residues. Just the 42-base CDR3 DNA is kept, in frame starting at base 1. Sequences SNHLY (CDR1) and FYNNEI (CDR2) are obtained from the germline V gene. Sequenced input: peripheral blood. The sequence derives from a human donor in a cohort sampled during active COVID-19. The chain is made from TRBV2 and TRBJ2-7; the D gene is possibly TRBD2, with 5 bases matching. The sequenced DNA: TGTGCCAGCAGTGAAGCGCTCGGAGGCTACGAGCAGTACTTC. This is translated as CASSEALGGYEQYF.